The T cell receptor beta chain described here comes from a study of blood T cells in healthy people across ages. V was trimmed by 4 bases and J by 4 bases, leaving 18 bases between them. Germline CDR1 and CDR2: SGDLS and YYNGEE. The CDR3 totals 16 residues. The second PCR ran roughly 6 to 12 cycles with a sample-barcoded 5' primer and J-beta primers. TCRdb ran MiXCR on the 5' RACE reads and lists one entry per CDR3 protein. The data hold fewer than 650,000 distinct CDR3 sequences, with about a quarter observed a single time. The same sample was also studied in work on T cells of mothers and their children. Per that paper: Unrelated pairs and related pairs have their TCR recombination output shaped similarly by thymic selection.

The receptor's source is a boy between 2 and 10 years old in good health. Sequenced: blood. The genes are TRBV9 and TRBJ1-3, with no clear D. The CDR3, as DNA: TGTGCCAGCAGCCCCATCTCCGGGGAAACCGGAAACACCATATATTTT. Its protein product is CASSPISGETGNTIYF.